This TCR beta chain stems from a study of a mutant IDH1 vaccine in newly diagnosed glioma. Study results and caveats: Seemingly, top peripheral T cell clonotype changes bore no relation to pseudoprogression. Vaccination elicited immune responses in roughly 93% of patients.

Indicated time point: week 47, end of study. Vaccination comprised doses that each held 300 ug of mutant IDH1 20-mer peptide, plus topical imiquimod. Donor diagnoses consisted of new WHO grade 3 or 4 IDH1-mutant, ATRX-lost astrocytomas. Method: immunoSEQ multiplex PCR; TCRdb's copy keeps in-frame clones and lacks some. This sample carries fewer than 70,000 clones, 75% to 90% of them seen once, and the ten largest clones take 3.8%. Regarding this clone: What it recognizes is unknown.

The sequence derives from a young man with glioma. The material was PBMCs, obtained from a glioma patient whose treatment included an IDH1 peptide vaccine.

The CDR3 loop is CASSQDMGRVFYEQYF. CDR3 DNA: TGCGCCAGCAGCCAAGATATGGGCAGGGTATTCTACGAGCAGTACTTC. The chain carries TRBV4-1 and TRBJ2-7; a weak D match, TRBD1 (5 bases). CDR3 size: 16 residues. Germline V lookup: CDR1 MGHRA, CDR2 YSYEKL. V gave up 0 bases and J gave up 3 bases, with 15 bases separating them.